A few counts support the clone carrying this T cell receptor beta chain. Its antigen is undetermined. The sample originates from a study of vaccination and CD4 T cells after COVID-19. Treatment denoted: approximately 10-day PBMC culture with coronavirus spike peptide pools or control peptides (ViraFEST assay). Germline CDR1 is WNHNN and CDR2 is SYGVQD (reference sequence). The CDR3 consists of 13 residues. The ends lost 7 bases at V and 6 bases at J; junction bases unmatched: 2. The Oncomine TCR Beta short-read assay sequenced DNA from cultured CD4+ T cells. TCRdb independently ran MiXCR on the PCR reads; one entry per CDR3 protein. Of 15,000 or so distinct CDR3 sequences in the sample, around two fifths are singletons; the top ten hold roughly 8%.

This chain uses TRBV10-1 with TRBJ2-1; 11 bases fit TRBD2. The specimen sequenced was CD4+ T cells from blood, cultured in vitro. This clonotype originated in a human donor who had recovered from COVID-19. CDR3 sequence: CASTTSGSNEQFF. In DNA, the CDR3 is TGCGCCAGCACTACTAGCGGGAGCAATGAGCAGTTCTTC.